This T cell receptor beta chain was retrieved from a study of cytomegalovirus exposure and HLA in healthy donors. Study-wide context: Previous work identified 117 million unique TCR beta sequences from about 200 million T cells.

This clone has just a few counts. Trimming left V 7 bases short and J 2 bases short, with 20 bases between. The CDR3 is 16 residues long. Germline loops: CDR1 LNHDA, CDR2 SQIVND (reference sequence). The PCR ran on 60 Vbeta and 13 Jbeta primers. Produced via immunoSEQ multiplex PCR; TCRdb's table is partial and in-frame only. The sample has more than 95,000 clones; 60% to 80% are singletons. The chain couples TRBV19 to TRBJ1-2; D remains unclear. The TCR was taken from a man aged 45-65 years in good health and CMV-seropositive. Sequenced sample: PBMCs. The CDR3 nucleotides read TGTGCCAGTAAAGTTGACGTGGTGGCGGAGAACTATGGCTACACCTTC. Its protein product is CASKVDVVAENYGYTF.